This TCR beta chain was documented in a study of blood T cell repertoires in COVID-19. Study context: Material from acute and convalescent COVID-19 was sourced from the United States, Italy and Spain.

The V and J ends lost 6 bases and 1 base, in that order; junction bases with no gene match: 2. There are 14 residues in the CDR3. Germline V CDR1 and CDR2: LNHDA, SQIVND (reference sequence). The assay was immunoSEQ multiplex PCR, and TCRdb's table has in-frame clones only and misses some. This table has 150,000 to 180,000 clones, 80% appearing once. Sequencing input: peripheral blood. This clonotype was sampled from a man in his sixties with acute or convalescent COVID-19. This chain uses TRBV19 with TRBJ1-4; 7 nucleotides align to TRBD1. DNA of the CDR3: TGTGCCAGTAGGGACAGGAGAACTAATGAAAAACTGTTTTTT. Its translation: CASRDRRTNEKLFF. The variable domain in full, with the rest retrieved from reference TRBV19 and TRBJ1-4, is DGGITQSPKYLFRKEGQNVTLSCEQNLNHDAMYWYRQDPGQGLRLIYYSQIVNDFQKGDIAEGYSVSREKKESFPLTVTSAQKNPTAFYLCASRDRRTNEKLFFGSGTQLSVL.